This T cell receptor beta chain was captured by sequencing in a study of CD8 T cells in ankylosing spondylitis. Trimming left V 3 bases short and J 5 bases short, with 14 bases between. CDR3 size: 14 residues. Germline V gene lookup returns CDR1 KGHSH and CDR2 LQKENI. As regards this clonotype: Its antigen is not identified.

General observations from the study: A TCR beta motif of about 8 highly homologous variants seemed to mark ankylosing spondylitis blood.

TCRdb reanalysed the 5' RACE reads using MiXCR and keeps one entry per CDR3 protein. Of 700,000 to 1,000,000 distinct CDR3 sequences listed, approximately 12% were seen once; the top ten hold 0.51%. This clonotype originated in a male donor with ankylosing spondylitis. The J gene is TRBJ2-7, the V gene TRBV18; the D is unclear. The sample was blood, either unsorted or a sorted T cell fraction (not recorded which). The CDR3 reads CASSPGFLQDEQYF. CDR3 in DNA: TGTGCCAGCTCACCTGGGTTTCTTCAGGACGAGCAGTACTTC.